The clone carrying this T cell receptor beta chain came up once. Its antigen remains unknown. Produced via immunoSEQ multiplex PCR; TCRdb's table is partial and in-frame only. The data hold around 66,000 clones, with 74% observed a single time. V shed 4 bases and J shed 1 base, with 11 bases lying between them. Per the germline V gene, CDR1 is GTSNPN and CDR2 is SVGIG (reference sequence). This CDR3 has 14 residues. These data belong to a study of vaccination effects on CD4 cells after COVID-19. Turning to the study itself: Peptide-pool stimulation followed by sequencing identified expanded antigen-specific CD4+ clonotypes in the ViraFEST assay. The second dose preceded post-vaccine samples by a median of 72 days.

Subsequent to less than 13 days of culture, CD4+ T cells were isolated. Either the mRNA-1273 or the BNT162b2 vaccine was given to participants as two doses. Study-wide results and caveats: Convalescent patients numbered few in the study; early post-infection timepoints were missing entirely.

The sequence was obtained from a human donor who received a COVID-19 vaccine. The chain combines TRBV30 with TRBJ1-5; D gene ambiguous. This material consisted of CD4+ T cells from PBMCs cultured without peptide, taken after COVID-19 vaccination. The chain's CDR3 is CAWKMKQSNQPQHF. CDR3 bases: TGTGCCTGGAAGATGAAACAAAGCAATCAGCCCCAGCATTTT.